Presented here are 13 T cell receptor beta chains from one specimen sequenced in a study of CD8+CD57+ T cells in acquired aplastic anemia. Genomic DNA provided the template from which TCR beta VDJ and CDR3 profiles were obtained. From the reads, TCRdb called clonotypes with MiXCR, one entry per CDR3 protein. This sample has around 500,000 distinct CDR3 sequences, with roughly a third found just once. Patients who underwent sequencing had shown CD8+CD57+ cell expansion by flow cytometry. Sequenced material: sorted CD4+, CD8+, or CD8+CD57+ T cells (not recorded which) from PBMCs. Receptor source: a human donor with aplastic anemia.

The CDR3 sequence: CASSLAASGGVYEQYF. The CDR3 coding sequence is TGTGCCAGCAGTTTAGCGGCGAGCGGGGGGGTTTACGAGCAGTACTTC. This chain links TRBV12-3 or TRBV12-4 with TRBJ2-7; 10 nucleotides align to TRBD2. Trimming at V came to 0 bases and at J to 4 bases, leaving 6 bases not matched to a gene. The CDR3 is made up of 16 amino acids.

In its sample, this clonotype was seen a few times. V is TRBV11-1 and J is TRBJ2-1; D might be TRBD1 or TRBD2, each matching 5 bases. The V gene lost 4 bases and the J gene lost 10 bases, with 29 bases spanning the gap. Germline CDR1 is SGHAT and CDR2 is FQDESV (reference sequence). The CDR3 loop spans 18 amino acids. In nucleotides, the CDR3 is TGTGCCAGCAGCTCTAGCCTCTCTCCCAAAACAGGTCTCAGGGAGCAGTTCTTC. Its protein product is CASSSSLSPKTGLREQFF.

This clonotype has at least ten counts. The chain is built from TRBV7-2 and TRBJ1-2, with TRBD1 matching 7 bases. The CDR3 extends over 14 amino acids. Germline V CDR1 and CDR2: SGHTA, FQGNSA. V shed 3 bases and J 3 bases; nucleotides not matched to a gene: 4. CDR3 coding DNA: TGTGCCAGCAGCTTTTCTGGGACAGACTATGGCTACACCTTC. This codes for CASSFSGTDYGYTF.

This chain connects TRBV14 to TRBJ1-1, with 12 bases lining up with TRBD1. Per the germline V gene, CDR1 is SGHDN and CDR2 is FVKESK. The CDR3 runs to 18 residues. J lost 7 bases, V lost 0 bases, and 12 bases had no gene match. The CDR3 coding sequence is TGTGCCAGCAGCCAAGATTGGGGACAGGGGGCGGAGATGTATGAAGCTTTCTTT. Translated, it gives CASSQDWGQGAEMYEAFF. Together with reference TRBV14 and TRBJ1-1, the CDR3 gives the full variable domain: EAGVTQFPSHSVIEKGQTVTLRCDPISGHDNLYWYRRVMGKEIKFLLHFVKESKQDESGMPNNRFLAERTGGTYSTLKVQPAELEDSGVYFCASSQDWGQGAEMYEAFFGQGTRLTVV.

This clonotype has at least ten counts. The chain is built from TRBV2 and TRBJ1-1; D not certain. Germline V gene lookup returns CDR1 SNHLY and CDR2 FYNNEI. V lost 7 bases to trimming and J lost 1 base, with 10 bases between them. The CDR3 runs to 13 residues. The DNA for the CDR3 is TGTGCCAGCACGGACTTAAAGAACACTGAAGCTTTCTTT. Translated, it gives CASTDLKNTEAFF.

This clonotype was picked up a small number of times. The chain recombines TRBV11-2 with TRBJ2-3; 7 bases agree with TRBD2. The V and J ends lost 5 bases and 5 bases, in that order; junction bases with no gene match: 10. CDR3 length: 15 amino acids. Germline V gene lookup returns CDR1 SGHAT and CDR2 FQNNGV. CDR3 protein: CASSPSTSRIDTQYF. CDR3 DNA sequence: TGTGCCAGCAGCCCATCGACTAGCCGGATAGATACGCAGTATTTT.

This sequence joins TRBV19 and TRBJ2-3, with D possibly matching TRBD1 (6 bases). The CDR3 consists of 13 residues. V was pared by 2 bases and J by 6 bases, with 9 bases between. Germline V CDR1 and CDR2: LNHDA, SQIVND (reference sequence). CDR3 nucleotide sequence: TGTGCCAGTAGTATAAACAGGGCGGATACGCAGTATTTT. Its protein is CASSINRADTQYF.

This clonotype was counted only a few times. The conserved phenylalanine or tryptophan normally closing the CDR3 is absent here, so this likely arose from a read error. The V call is TRBV5-8, the J call TRBJ1-6; no clear D. The germline V and J ends were trimmed by 2 bases and 7 bases, with 7 bases remaining between them. The length of the CDR3 is 13 residues. The germline CDR1 and CDR2 sequences are SGHTS and YDEGEE. The CDR3 spells CASSFGGNSPLHL. In DNA form, the CDR3 reads TGTGCCAGCAGCTTTGGTGGAAATTCACCCCTCCACCTT.

The V and J genes are TRBV10-1 and TRBJ2-1; weak D call: TRBD2 (5 bases). The CDR3 extends over 17 amino acids. Trimming cost V 3 bases and J 0 bases, with 15 bases left between them. The germline CDR1 and CDR2 sequences are WNHNN and SYGVQD (reference sequence). CDR3: CASSDSRLLSSYNEQFF. DNA of the CDR3: TGCGCCAGCAGTGATTCTCGACTACTAAGCTCCTACAATGAGCAGTTCTTC.

This clonotype occurred many times. The J gene is TRBJ2-5, the V gene TRBV9, with TRBD1 matching 9 bases. V lost 3 bases to trimming and J lost 5 bases; unmatched junction nucleotides: 8. The CDR3 loop spans 15 amino acids. The germline CDR1 and CDR2 sequences are SGDLS and YYNGEE. CDR3 amino acids: CASSAIPGQGETQYF. Written as DNA, the CDR3 is TGTGCCAGCAGCGCAATACCGGGACAGGGTGAGACCCAGTACTTC.

A few counts support this clonotype. V gene TRBV5-6 combines with J gene TRBJ2-7; TRBD1 matches 9 bases. This CDR3 spans 15 amino acids. V lost 1 base to trimming and J lost 0 bases; unmatched junction nucleotides: 2. Germline V gives CDR1 SGHDT, CDR2 YYEEEE. CDR3 amino acids: CASSLLGQGSYEQYF. As DNA, the CDR3 is TGTGCCAGCAGCTTGCTGGGACAGGGCTCCTACGAGCAGTACTTC.

The J gene is TRBJ1-5, the V gene TRBV2; 9 positions agree with TRBD1. The CDR3 runs 14 residues. CDR1 is SNHLY and CDR2 is FYNNEI in the germline V gene. With 6 bases clipped from V and 5 bases from J, the junction kept 5 bases outside the gene matches. CDR3 in DNA: TGTGCCAGCAGGAAGGGACAGGGTTATCAGCCCCAGCATTTT. This codes for CASRKGQGYQPQHF.

This clonotype was seen only a few times. The chain carries TRBV7-9 and TRBJ1-1; the D is unclear. The CDR3 totals 13 residues. V was clipped by 3 bases and J by 4 bases, with 9 bases between them. Germline CDR1 SEHNR, CDR2 FQNEAQ (reference sequence). The CDR3 region has the DNA TGTGCCAGCAGCTTTGGGGATGGCACTGAAGCTTTCTTT. As protein: CASSFGDGTEAFF.